A selection of T cell receptor beta chains follows, all from one sample in a study of T cell responses to AZD1222 COVID-19 vaccine. Sequencing was performed with immunoSEQ multiplex PCR; in TCRdb, only in-frame clones are kept and a portion is missing. The sample lists around 150,000 clones; more than 80% were seen once. Sequencing was performed on peripheral blood, taken 28 days after the second dose of the MenACWY control vaccine. The receptors were gathered from an adult who received the MenACWY meningococcal vaccine as a control. Both conserved end residues are trimmed from each CDR3.

TRBV28	TRBJ1-6	ASSRFPTGSYNSPLH
TRBV4-3	TRBJ2-7	ASSSGSSGEQY
TRBV7-8	TRBJ2-5	ASSRGRTAETQY
TRBV29-1	TRBJ2-1	SVTPPGHSIHEQF
TRBV6-5	TRBJ1-3	ASTGAYSGNTIY
TRBV30	TRBJ2-7	AWGQRSYEQY
TRBV6-2/TRBV6-3	TRBJ2-6	ASSSAGAGANVLT
TRBV19	TRBJ1-6	ASSISRDGNSPLH
TRBV15	TRBJ1-4	ATKPGLTEKLF
TRBV30	TRBJ1-1	AWRVGPEAF